This T cell receptor (beta chain) was obtained from a study of T cells after yellow fever vaccination (dated by TCRdb to between 2018 and 2021). Broadly, across the study: The SMART-Seq v4 Ultra Low Input RNA kit was used to prepare libraries from fractions with low cell numbers. Two healthy male donors made up the cohort, one aged 18 to 30 years and the other aged 30 to 40 years. To follow T-cell clones before and after both primary and booster YFV17D yellow fever vaccination, bulk TCR alpha and beta repertoires underwent longitudinal sequencing. Bulk PBMC replicates and cell subsets were isolated from blood drawn at multiple timepoints before and after both primary and secondary immunization. Findings and caveats that apply to the study as a whole: Because the study included only a couple of donors, the extent to which the findings can be generalized is limited. Most clones expanded after primary vaccination (almost 97% of CD4 and roughly 90% of CD8) were re-detected after the booster, suggesting that broad memory maintenance occurred. A small share of clonotypes occurred in both CD4 and CD8 compartments, likely arising from convergent recombination. Because abundant contaminating clonotypes from the bulk population could be contained in FACS-sorted repertoires, computational filtering was required. Compared with the primary T-cell response, the secondary T-cell response was weaker but faster, peaking on day 5 rather than day 15.

The table lists this clonotype with many counts. The antigen it binds to is not known. Base qualities are not provided; no much larger clone lies one nucleotide away. Synthesis of TCR cDNA relied on 5'RACE template switching, a step that introduced a universal primer site along with unique molecular identifiers. Priming for cDNA synthesis came from both the TCR alpha and TCR beta constant segments. Library amplification involved two PCR steps, and the second step added sample barcodes and sequencing adapters. Libraries were sequenced on Illumina HiSeq 2500 (2x100 bp) or NovaSeq (2x150 bp). The study's processing was this. Reads were demultiplexed and collapsed into UMI consensus sequences with MIGEC, and V(D)J alignment was performed with MiXCR. Vaccine-responding clonotypes were defined with edgeR using replicate PBMC samples, requiring FDR below 0.01 and a log2 fold change above 5 up to day 15. CD4 or CD8 identity was assigned to each bulk clonotype according to whether the clonotype was present at higher abundance in the sequenced CD4 repertoire or the sequenced CD8 repertoire. TCRdb reprocessed the public reads (quality trimming at Q25 with fastp, clone calling with MiXCR) and kept in-frame beta chains. Each CDR3 protein appears once, grouped with its most common genes and DNA. TCRdb's processing, not the study's, gives the V and J calls here. The sample yields 29,000 or so distinct CDR3 sequences; less than 6.5% were counted once. The top ten constitute over 40% of the sample.

The CDR3 spans 16 residues, from the cysteine through the phenylalanine. Of all the DNA, just the CDR3 is kept, 48 bases in frame from base 1. At the junction V is shortened by 5 bases and J by 6 bases; bases outside the gene matches: 8. Via the germline V gene (reference sequence), CDR1 is LNHDA and CDR2 SQIVND. Taken with the paper, the label for treatment or condition translates to: live attenuated yellow fever vaccine strain. A standard Ficoll-Paque protocol was used to isolate PBMCs from peripheral blood. Dynabeads CD4 and CD8 positive selection kits were used to isolate CD4 and CD8 T-cell fractions. RNA was extracted with TriZol from bulk PBMCs, CD4 and CD8 fractions, and dextramer-positive and dextramer-negative fractions.

This clonotype was sampled from a man aged 30 to 45 who received the YFV17D yellow fever vaccine. The rearranged chain carries TRBV19 and TRBJ2-3; TRBD2 lines up with 13 middle nucleotides. The specimen was CD8+ T cells sorted from PBMCs, collected 10 days after the yellow fever booster vaccination. The sequenced DNA is TGTGCCAGTAGTTCCGCCGGACTAGCGGGAGCGGATACGCAGTATTTT. Translated, it gives CASSSAGLAGADTQYF. Here the CDR3 is joined to the reference TRBV19 and TRBJ2-3 genes, and the full variable domain is: DGGITQSPKYLFRKEGQNVTLSCEQNLNHDAMYWYRQDPGQGLRLIYYSQIVNDFQKGDIAEGYSVSREKKESFPLTVTSAQKNPTAFYLCASSSAGLAGADTQYFGPGTRLTVL.